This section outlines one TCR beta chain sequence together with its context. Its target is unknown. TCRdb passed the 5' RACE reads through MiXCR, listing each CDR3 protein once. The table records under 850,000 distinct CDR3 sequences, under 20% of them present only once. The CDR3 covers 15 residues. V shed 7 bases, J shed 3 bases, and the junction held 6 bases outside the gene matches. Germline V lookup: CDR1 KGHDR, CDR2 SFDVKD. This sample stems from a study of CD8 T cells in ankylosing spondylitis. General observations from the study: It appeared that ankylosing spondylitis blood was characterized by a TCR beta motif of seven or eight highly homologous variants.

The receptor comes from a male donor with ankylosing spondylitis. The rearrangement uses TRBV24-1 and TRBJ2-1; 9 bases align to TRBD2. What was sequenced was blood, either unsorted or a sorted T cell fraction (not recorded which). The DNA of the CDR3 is TGTGCCACCAGCGATGGGACTAGCATCTACAATGAGCAGTTCTTC. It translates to CATSDGTSIYNEQFF.